This T cell receptor beta chain comes out of a study of response to subunit inactivated influenza vaccine. TCRdb called the RT-PCR reads again in MiXCR, with one record for every CDR3 protein. This table has hundreds of thousands of distinct CDR3 sequences, 15% to 19% appearing once. Comments on this clonotype: Its antigen is undetermined.

Notes on the study in general: Seasonal influenza vaccination, on each occasion, was suggested by the authors to recruit few new T cells.

In germline, CDR1 is SGHTA, CDR2 FQGNSA. V lost 4 bases, J lost 4 bases, and 14 bases lay in between. CDR3 length: 14 amino acids. The gene calls are TRBV7-2 and TRBJ2-7; tentative D call: TRBD1 (6 bases). The sequenced sample was PBMCs from blood, obtained about 12 days after vaccination. This receptor was obtained from a man aged 50-59 years who received an inactivated influenza vaccine. CDR3 coding DNA: TGTGCCAGCAGCTCCGGGACAAGATTTTACGAGCAGTACTTC. Its translation: CASSSGTRFYEQYF. Based on the CDR3 plus reference TRBV7-2 and TRBJ2-7, the full variable domain is GAGVSQSPSNKVTEKGKDVELRCDPISGHTALYWYRQSLGQGLEFLIYFQGNSAPDKSGLPSDRFSAERTGGSVSTLTIQRTQQEDSAVYLCASSSGTRFYEQYFGPGTRLTVT.